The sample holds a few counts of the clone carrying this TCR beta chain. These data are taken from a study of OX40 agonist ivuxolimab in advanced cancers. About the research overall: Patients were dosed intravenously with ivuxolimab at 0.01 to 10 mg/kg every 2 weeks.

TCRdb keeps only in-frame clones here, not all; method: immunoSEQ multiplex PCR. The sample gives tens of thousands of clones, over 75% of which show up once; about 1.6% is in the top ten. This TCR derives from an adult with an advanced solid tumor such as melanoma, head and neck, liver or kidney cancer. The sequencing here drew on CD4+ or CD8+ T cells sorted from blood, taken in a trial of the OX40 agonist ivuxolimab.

CDR3 protein: CAGYTEAFF. CDR3 sequence (DNA): TGTGCCGGGTACACTGAAGCTTTCTTT. The V gene is TRBV27, the J gene TRBJ1-1; no firm D call. CDR3 size: 9 residues. Trimming left V 11 bases short and J 3 bases short, with 4 bases between. CDR1 and CDR2 from the germline V gene are MNHEY and SMNVEV (reference sequence).